Following are 11 T cell receptor beta chains from one sample sequenced in a study of cytomegalovirus exposure and HLA in healthy donors (dated by TCRdb to 2017 to 2019). Libraries were constructed by the immunoSEQ multiplex PCR assay. For the multiplex PCR, a mixture combining 60 forward primers for TCR Vbeta segments and 13 reverse primers for TCR Jbeta segments was used. In TCRdb, the immuneACCESS table is reduced to in-frame sequences with V and J assigned. These tables do not hold every clone; where another copy was compared, an unresolved V gene accounts for under half, and the others remain unexplained. The sample records about 150,000 clones, just under 75% of which are singletons. Of the sample, 1.5% to 2% is held by the ten largest clones. Sequences were obtained from PBMCs. Source of these receptors: a woman in her late teens or twenties in good health and CMV-seronegative.

This CDR3 is CASRKTGGLNTEAFF. For the CDR3, the DNA is TGTGCCAGTAGGAAGACAGGGGGCTTGAACACTGAAGCTTTCTTT. The chain has TRBV19 and TRBJ1-1; TRBD1 matches 10 bases. V dropped 6 bases and J dropped 0; count of bases not matched to a gene: 4. Germline V lookup: CDR1 LNHDA, CDR2 SQIVND (reference sequence). CDR3 size: 15 residues.

J is TRBJ1-2 and V is TRBV7-2; D possibly corresponds to TRBD1 (6 bases). The CDR3 spans 14 residues. V shed 5 bases and J shed 4 bases, with 14 bases lying between them. CDR1 is SGHTA and CDR2 is FQGNSA in the germline V gene. CDR3 residues: CASSGGGGIYGYTF. In DNA, the CDR3 is TGTGCCAGCAGCGGGGGAGGGGGTATCTATGGCTACACCTTC.

This clone was counted between two and nine times. This chain uses TRBV27 with TRBJ1-2, with D uncertain. The length of the CDR3 is 12 residues. Trimming cost V 3 bases and J 6 bases, with 8 bases left between them. The germline gives CDR1 MNHEY, CDR2 SMNVEV (reference sequence). As DNA, the CDR3 is TGTGCCAGCAGTTTCCGGGGAAATGGCTACACCTTC. Its translation: CASSFRGNGYTF.

This CDR3 is CASSLEGGSSEQYF. DNA of the CDR3: TGTGCCAGCAGCTTAGAGGGAGGATCGAGCGAGCAGTACTTC. V gene TRBV11-3 combines with J gene TRBJ2-7; a weak D match, TRBD2 (6 bases). Germline V gene data show CDR1 as SGHNT and CDR2 as YENEEA. The V end was cut by 0 bases, the J end by 6 bases, with 12 bases between. The CDR3 is made up of 14 amino acids. The whole variable domain, remainder taken from reference TRBV11-3 and TRBJ2-7, is EAGVVQSPRYKIIEKKQPVAFWCNPISGHNTLYWYLQNLGQGPELLIRYENEEAVDDSQLPKDRFSAERLKGVDSTLKIQPAELGDSAVYLCASSLEGGSSEQYFGPGTRLTVT.

This chain links TRBV5-5 with TRBJ1-1, with unresolved D. Germline CDR1 reads SGHKS; CDR2 reads YYEKEE (reference sequence). V was shortened by 0 bases and J by 4 bases, with 13 bases between the two germline ends. The CDR3 has 15 residues. CDR3 in DNA: TGTGCCAGCAGCTTGGGCGGGTGGACGGGCACTGAAGCTTTCTTT. It translates to CASSLGGWTGTEAFF.

The V gene is TRBV4-1, the J gene TRBJ1-1; 7 nucleotides match TRBD1. Germline V lookup: CDR1 MGHRA, CDR2 YSYEKL. This CDR3 comprises 15 residues. V lost 7 bases and J lost 11; bases outside the gene matches: 19. The CDR3: CASILSPLQGSRAFF. The CDR3 nucleotides read TGCGCCAGCATTCTCTCCCCATTACAGGGGTCTCGGGCTTTCTTT.

The chain links TRBV10-3 to TRBJ2-3; D unclear. Trimming removed 3 bases at V and 7 bases at J, with 14 bases between. The V gene's germline CDR1 is ENHRY and CDR2 SYGVKD. CDR3 length: 14 amino acids. The CDR3 region is CAISDQVKWNTQYF. In DNA form, the CDR3 reads TGTGCCATCAGTGACCAGGTCAAATGGAATACGCAGTATTTT.

The CDR3 here is CASSLPTSGGTGEQFF. DNA of the CDR3: TGTGCCAGCAGTCTACCTACTAGCGGGGGAACCGGTGAGCAGTTCTTC. The chain links TRBV28 to TRBJ2-1; 11 bases line up with TRBD2. The germline CDR1 and CDR2 sequences are MDHEN and SYDVKM. V shed 5 bases, J shed 9 bases, and the junction held 12 bases outside the gene matches. The length of the CDR3 is 16 residues.

This chain connects TRBV5-1 to TRBJ2-7, with 7 positions matching TRBD1. Germline V gene data show CDR1 as SGHRS and CDR2 as YFSETQ. With V trimmed by 2 bases and J by 0 bases, 5 bases remained unmatched. The CDR3 sequence is 15 residues long. CDR3 protein: CASSLGGANSYEQYF. In DNA, the CDR3 is TGCGCCAGCAGCTTAGGGGGCGCGAACTCCTACGAGCAGTACTTC.

Only a few counts were recorded for this clone. The genes are TRBV19 and TRBJ1-1, with D possibly TRBD1 on 5 matching bases. Per the germline V gene, CDR1 is LNHDA and CDR2 is SQIVND (reference sequence). Trimming cost V 6 bases and J 5 bases, with 13 bases left between them. This CDR3 has 13 amino acids. CDR3 loop: CASRWEGYTEAFF. CDR3 in DNA: TGTGCCAGTAGGTGGGAGGGGTATACTGAAGCTTTCTTT.

This sequence joins TRBV9 and TRBJ2-2, with 9 bases aligning to TRBD1. CDR3 size: 15 residues. V lost 4 bases to trimming and J lost 5 bases; unmatched junction nucleotides: 6. In germline, CDR1 is SGDLS, CDR2 YYNGEE. Here the CDR3 reads CASSPRQGGTGELFF. CDR3 coding DNA: TGTGCCAGCAGCCCTCGACAGGGGGGGACCGGGGAGCTGTTTTTT.